This T cell receptor (beta chain) was recovered during a study of Graves' ophthalmopathy and Graves' hyperthyroidism. Overall study: Cases classed as stable hyperthyroidism had no ophthalmopathy within 18 months of follow-up.

Notes on the study in general: The model achieved roughly 66% sensitivity and roughly 72% specificity for ophthalmopathy progression. Thyroid clonotypes that were expanded above 0.001 frequency mostly also appeared in blood.

Details on this clonotype: Its antigen remains unidentified.

Exclusion applied to patients with other autoimmune diseases, uncontrolled infections, pregnancy or lactation. Germline CDR1 SGDLS, CDR2 YYNGEE. The CDR3 consists of 13 residues. V was pared by 8 bases and J by 4 bases, with 14 bases between. Amplification targeted the TCR beta CDR3 regions, with RNA transcripts as the source material. After a first-round RT-PCR with HTBI primers, a second-round multiplex PCR was run. TCRdb re-derived calls from the multiplex PCR reads in MiXCR, one entry per CDR3 protein. The data show about 500,000 distinct CDR3 sequences, 39% seen once. The source of this sequence is an adult man with Graves' hyperthyroidism. Sequences were obtained from peripheral blood or thyroid tissue (not recorded which). V gene TRBV9 combines with J gene TRBJ2-3; D is perhaps TRBD1 or TRBD2 (5 bases each). The CDR3 protein is CASGGPLSDTQYF. CDR3 bases: TGTGCCAGTGGGGGTCCCCTCTCAGATACGCAGTATTTT.